One sample yielded the 6 T cell receptor beta chains listed below, sequenced in a study of cytomegalovirus exposure and HLA in healthy donors. The PCR ran on 60 Vbeta and 13 Jbeta primers. This table comes from immunoSEQ multiplex PCR, and its TCRdb copy is limited to in-frame clones, with some not included. Of approximately 150,000 clones in the sample, over 70% were seen once. Sequencing was carried out using PBMCs. Every receptor here comes from a woman aged 40-49 years in good health and CMV-seronegative.

The rearrangement links TRBV9 to TRBJ2-5; D is perhaps TRBD2 (6 bases). CDR3 length: 14 amino acids. The V gene's germline CDR1 is SGDLS and CDR2 YYNGEE. V lost 3 bases and J 1 base, leaving 10 bases between the germline ends. CDR3 DNA: TGTGCCAGCAGCGCTCGGGGGAGCCAAGAGACCCAGTACTTC. It encodes CASSARGSQETQYF. Full variable domain (outside the CDR3, taken from reference TRBV9 and TRBJ2-5): DSGVTQTPKHLITATGQRVTLRCSPRSGDLSVYWYQQSLDQGLQFLIQYYNGEERAKGNILERFSAQQFPDLHSELNLSSLELGDSALYFCASSARGSQETQYFGPGTRLLVL.

The chain combines TRBV28 with TRBJ2-7; TRBD1 matches 12 bases. Losses at the gene ends were 8 bases for V and 7 bases for J; bases not matched to a gene: 9. Germline V gene data show CDR1 as MDHEN and CDR2 as SYDVKM. The CDR3 runs to 14 residues. In DNA form, the CDR3 reads TGTGCCAGCTTAAGGGACAGGGGGCTTGGGGAGCAGTACTTC. Its translation is CASLRDRGLGEQYF. The whole variable domain, remainder taken from reference TRBV28 and TRBJ2-7, is DVKVTQSSRYLVKRTGEKVFLECVQDMDHENMFWYRQDPGLGLRLIYFSYDVKMKEKGDIPEGYSVSREKKERFSLILESASTNQTSMYLCASLRDRGLGEQYFGPGTRLTVT.

This sequence joins TRBV5-6 and TRBJ2-1; tentatively, D is TRBD1 (5 bases). Germline-derived CDR1 and CDR2 are SGHDT and YYEEEE. Trimming cost V 7 bases and J 10 bases, with 9 bases left between them. CDR3 length equals 10 residues. CDR3 nucleotide sequence: TGTGCCAGCCAGGGTCGGGAGCAGTTCTTC. It translates to CASQGREQFF.

The chain recombines TRBV28 with TRBJ1-2, with a tentative D call TRBD1 (6 bases). Trimming took 5 bases from V and 2 from J, leaving 18 bases between them. CDR1 is MDHEN, CDR2 SYDVKM, per germline. The CDR3 loop spans 16 amino acids. CDR3 residues: CASSLGYPGHNYGYTF. The CDR3 DNA follows: TGTGCCAGCAGTCTTGGGTATCCGGGACACAACTATGGCTACACCTTC.

As concerns this clone: Its ends do not fully match the called genes, so a read error is possible. V and J are TRBV7-9 and TRBJ1-1; 7 bases fit TRBD1. The CDR3 loop spans 17 amino acids. The germline CDR1 and CDR2 sequences are SEHNR and FQNEAQ (reference sequence). The CDR3 is CSSSLFLRQGKNTEAFF. CDR3 DNA sequence: TGTTCCAGCAGCTTATTCTTAAGACAGGGTAAGAACACTGAAGCTTTCTTT.

This clone was detected only a few times. The chain recombines TRBV6-1 with TRBJ1-3; D gene uncertain. This CDR3 spans 15 amino acids. Trimming stripped 1 base from V and 0 bases from J, with 7 bases between. Germline V gene lookup returns CDR1 MNHNS and CDR2 SASEGT. CDR3 sequence: CASSEVAGSGNTIYF. Written as DNA, the CDR3 is TGTGCCAGCAGTGAAGTCGCGGGCTCTGGAAACACCATATATTTT.